Here is one T cell receptor beta chain with its context. TCRdb's copy holds only in-frame clones and misses some; the assay was immunoSEQ multiplex PCR. The sample lists about 17,000 clones, roughly 84% occurring once. Germline CDR1 and CDR2: MNHEY and SVGAGI. V was trimmed by 1 base and J by 5 bases, leaving 14 bases between them. This CDR3 region has 15 residues. The data were taken from a study of T cell changes during pregnancy in multiple sclerosis. The specimen was CD8+ T cells from peripheral blood mononuclear cells, collected after pregnancy. The clonotype was recovered from a female donor with multiple sclerosis, enrolled in a pregnancy study. The chain couples TRBV6-5 to TRBJ1-2, with a tentative D call TRBD1 (6 bases). This chain's CDR3 is CASSYFQGNRYGYTF. The CDR3 DNA sequence: TGTGCCAGCAGTTACTTCCAGGGGAACCGTTATGGCTACACCTTC.